Sequencing of this T cell receptor beta chain was carried out in a study of blood T cell repertoires in COVID-19. Study context: Samples representing acute and convalescent COVID-19 were sourced from the United States, Italy and Spain.

The CDR3 sequence is 13 residues long. Germline V gives CDR1 MDHEN, CDR2 SYDVKM. The V end lost 9 bases, the J end lost 5 bases, and 16 bases lay between the germline ends. Only in-frame clones appear in the TCRdb table, and some are missing; sequencing was by immunoSEQ multiplex PCR. Of fewer than 70,000 clones in the sample, about 90% are singletons; the top ten hold 2% to 2.5%. The sequence came from a human donor in a cohort sampled during active COVID-19. The material sequenced was peripheral blood. V and J are TRBV28 and TRBJ1-1, with D perhaps matching TRBD1 (5 bases). The CDR3 is CASRVRGNTEAFF. In nucleotides, the CDR3 is TGTGCCAGTCGAGTCCGGGGGAATACTGAAGCTTTCTTT.